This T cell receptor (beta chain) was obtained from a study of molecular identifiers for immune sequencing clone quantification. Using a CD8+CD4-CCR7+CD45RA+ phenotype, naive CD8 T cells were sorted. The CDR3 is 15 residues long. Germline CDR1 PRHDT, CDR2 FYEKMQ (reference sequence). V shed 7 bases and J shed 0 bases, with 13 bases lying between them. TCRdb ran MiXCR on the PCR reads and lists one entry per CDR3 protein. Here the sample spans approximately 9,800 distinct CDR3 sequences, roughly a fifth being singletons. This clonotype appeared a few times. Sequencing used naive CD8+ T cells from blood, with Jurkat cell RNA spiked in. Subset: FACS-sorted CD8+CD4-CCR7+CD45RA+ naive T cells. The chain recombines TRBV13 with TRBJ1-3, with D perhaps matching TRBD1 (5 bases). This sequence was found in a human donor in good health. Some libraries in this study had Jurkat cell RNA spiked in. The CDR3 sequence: CASTGWGVSGNTIYF. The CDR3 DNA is TGTGCCAGCACCGGATGGGGGGTCTCTGGAAACACCATATATTTT. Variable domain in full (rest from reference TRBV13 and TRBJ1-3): AAGVIQSPRHLIKEKRETATLKCYPIPRHDTVYWYQQGPGQDPQFLISFYEKMQSDKGSIPDRFSAQQFSDYHSELNMSSLELGDSALYFCASTGWGVSGNTIYFGEGSWLTVV.